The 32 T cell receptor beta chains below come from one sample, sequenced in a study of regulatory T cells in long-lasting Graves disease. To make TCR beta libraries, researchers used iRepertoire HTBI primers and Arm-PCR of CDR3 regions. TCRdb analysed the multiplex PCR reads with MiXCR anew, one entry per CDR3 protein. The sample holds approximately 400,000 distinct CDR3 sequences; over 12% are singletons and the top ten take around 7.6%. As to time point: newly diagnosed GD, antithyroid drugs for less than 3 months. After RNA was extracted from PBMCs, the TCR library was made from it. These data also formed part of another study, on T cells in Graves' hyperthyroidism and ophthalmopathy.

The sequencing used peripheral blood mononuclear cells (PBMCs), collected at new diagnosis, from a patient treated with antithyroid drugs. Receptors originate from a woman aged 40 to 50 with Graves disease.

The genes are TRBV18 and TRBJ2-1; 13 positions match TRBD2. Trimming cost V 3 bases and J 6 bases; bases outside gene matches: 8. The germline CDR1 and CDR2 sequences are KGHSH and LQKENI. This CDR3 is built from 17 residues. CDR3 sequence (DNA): TGTGCCAGCTCACCTCGTGAACTAGCGGGAGGGCCCAATGAGCAGTTCTTC. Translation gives CASSPRELAGGPNEQFF.

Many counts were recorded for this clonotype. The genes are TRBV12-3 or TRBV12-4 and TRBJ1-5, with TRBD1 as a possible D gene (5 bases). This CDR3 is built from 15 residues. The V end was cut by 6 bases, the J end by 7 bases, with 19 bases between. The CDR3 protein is CASSICWGEDQPQHF. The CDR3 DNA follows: TGTGCCAGCAGCATATGTTGGGGGGAAGACCAGCCCCAGCATTTT.

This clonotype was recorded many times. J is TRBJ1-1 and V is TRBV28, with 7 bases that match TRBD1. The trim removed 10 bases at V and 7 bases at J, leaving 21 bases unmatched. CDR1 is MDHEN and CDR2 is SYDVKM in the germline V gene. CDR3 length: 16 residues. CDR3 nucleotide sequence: TGTGCCACTGAAGTCGGCGGCGGGACAGCAAACTTTGAAGCTTTCTTT. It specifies CATEVGGGTANFEAFF.

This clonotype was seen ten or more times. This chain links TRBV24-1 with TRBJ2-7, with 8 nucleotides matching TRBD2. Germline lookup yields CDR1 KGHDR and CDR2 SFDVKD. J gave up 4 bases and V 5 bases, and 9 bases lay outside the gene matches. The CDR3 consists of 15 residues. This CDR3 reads CATSVPGLVTYEQYF. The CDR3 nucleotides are TGTGCCACCAGTGTCCCGGGACTAGTCACATACGAGCAGTACTTC.

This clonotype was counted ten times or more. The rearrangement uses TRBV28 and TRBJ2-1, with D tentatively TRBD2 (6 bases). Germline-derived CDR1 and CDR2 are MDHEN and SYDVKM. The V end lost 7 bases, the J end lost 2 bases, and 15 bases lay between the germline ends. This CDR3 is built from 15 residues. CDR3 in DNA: TGTGCCAGCACATCTAGCGACTCCCCCTACAATGAGCAGTTCTTC. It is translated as CASTSSDSPYNEQFF. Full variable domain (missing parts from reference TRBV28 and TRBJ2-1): DVKVTQSSRYLVKRTGEKVFLECVQDMDHENMFWYRQDPGLGLRLIYFSYDVKMKEKGDIPEGYSVSREKKERFSLILESASTNQTSMYLCASTSSDSPYNEQFFGPGTRLTVL.

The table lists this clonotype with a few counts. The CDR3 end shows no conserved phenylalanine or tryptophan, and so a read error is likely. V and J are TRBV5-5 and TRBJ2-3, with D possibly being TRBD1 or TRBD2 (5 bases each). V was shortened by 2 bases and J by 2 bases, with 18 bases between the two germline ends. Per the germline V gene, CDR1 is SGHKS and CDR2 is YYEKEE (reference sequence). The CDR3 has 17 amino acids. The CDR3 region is CASSLPGRQGYTDTQYL. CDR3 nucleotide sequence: TGTGCCAGCAGCTTACCGGGACGTCAAGGGTACACAGATACGCAGTATCTT.

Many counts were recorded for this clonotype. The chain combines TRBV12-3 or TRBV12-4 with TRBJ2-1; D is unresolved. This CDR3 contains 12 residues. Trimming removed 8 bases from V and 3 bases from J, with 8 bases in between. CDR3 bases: TGTGCCAGCGGGTCCGTCTACAATGAGCAGTTCTTC. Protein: CASGSVYNEQFF.

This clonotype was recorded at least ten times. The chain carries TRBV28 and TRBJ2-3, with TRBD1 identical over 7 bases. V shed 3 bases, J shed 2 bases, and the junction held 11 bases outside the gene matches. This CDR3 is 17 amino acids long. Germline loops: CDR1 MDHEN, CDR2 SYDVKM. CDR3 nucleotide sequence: TGTGCCAGCAGTTTTAATCCCTTAACAGGGGACACAGATACGCAGTATTTT. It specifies CASSFNPLTGDTDTQYF.

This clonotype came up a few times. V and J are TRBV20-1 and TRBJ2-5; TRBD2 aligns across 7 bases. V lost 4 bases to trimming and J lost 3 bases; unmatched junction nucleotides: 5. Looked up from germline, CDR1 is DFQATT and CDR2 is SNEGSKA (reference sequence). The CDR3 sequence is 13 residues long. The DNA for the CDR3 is TGCAGTGCTATATCTAGCGGTAAAGAGACCCAGTACTTC. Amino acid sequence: CSAISSGKETQYF.

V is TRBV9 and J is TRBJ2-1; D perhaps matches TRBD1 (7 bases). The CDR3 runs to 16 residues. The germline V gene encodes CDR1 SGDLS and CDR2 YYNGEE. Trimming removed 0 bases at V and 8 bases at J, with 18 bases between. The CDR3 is CASSVGAGGGIYEQFF. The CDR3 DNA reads TGTGCCAGCAGCGTAGGGGCAGGGGGAGGCATATATGAGCAGTTCTTC.

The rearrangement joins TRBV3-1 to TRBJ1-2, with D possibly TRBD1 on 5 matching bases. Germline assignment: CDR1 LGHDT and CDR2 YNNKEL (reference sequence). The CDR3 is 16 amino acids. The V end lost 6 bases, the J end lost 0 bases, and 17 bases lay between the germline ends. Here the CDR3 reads CASRSTGSTANYGYTF. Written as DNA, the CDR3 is TGTGCCAGCAGATCTACAGGATCGACAGCTAACTATGGCTACACCTTC.

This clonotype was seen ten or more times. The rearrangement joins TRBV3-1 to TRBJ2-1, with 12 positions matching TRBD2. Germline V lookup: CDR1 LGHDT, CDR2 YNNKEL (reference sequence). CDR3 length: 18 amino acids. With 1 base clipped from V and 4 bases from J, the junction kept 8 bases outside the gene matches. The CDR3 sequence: CASSQVGLAGGSYNEQFF. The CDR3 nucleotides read TGTGCCAGCAGCCAAGTAGGCCTAGCGGGAGGGTCTTACAATGAGCAGTTCTTC.

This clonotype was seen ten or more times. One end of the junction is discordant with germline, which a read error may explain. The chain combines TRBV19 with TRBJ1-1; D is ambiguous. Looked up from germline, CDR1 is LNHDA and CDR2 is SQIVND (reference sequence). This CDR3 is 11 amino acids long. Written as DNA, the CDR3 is TGTGCCAGTAGTATAGATCGGATCATTCCCTTT. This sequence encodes CASSIDRIIPF.

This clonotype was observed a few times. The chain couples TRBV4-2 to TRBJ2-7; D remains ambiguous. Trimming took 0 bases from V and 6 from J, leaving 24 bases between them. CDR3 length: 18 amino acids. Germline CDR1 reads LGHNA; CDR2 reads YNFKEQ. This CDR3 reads CASSQERNHMAPVGEQYF. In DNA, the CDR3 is TGTGCCAGCAGCCAAGAGAGGAACCATATGGCGCCAGTGGGCGAGCAGTACTTC.

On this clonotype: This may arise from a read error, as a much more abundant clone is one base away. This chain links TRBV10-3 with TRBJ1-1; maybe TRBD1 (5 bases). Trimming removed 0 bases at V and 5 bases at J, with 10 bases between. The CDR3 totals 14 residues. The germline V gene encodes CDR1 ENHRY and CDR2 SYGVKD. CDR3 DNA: TGTGCCATCAGTGAGTCGGGGGTTCCAACTGAAGCTTTCTTT. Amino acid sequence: CAISESGVPTEAFF.

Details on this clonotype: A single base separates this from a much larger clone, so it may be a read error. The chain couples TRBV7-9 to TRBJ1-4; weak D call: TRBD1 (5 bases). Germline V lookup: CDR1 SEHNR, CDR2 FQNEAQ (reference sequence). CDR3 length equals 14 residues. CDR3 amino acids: CASSYGTVNGKLFF. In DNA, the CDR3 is TGTGCCAGCAGTTACGGGACGGTCAATGGAAAACTGTTTTTT.

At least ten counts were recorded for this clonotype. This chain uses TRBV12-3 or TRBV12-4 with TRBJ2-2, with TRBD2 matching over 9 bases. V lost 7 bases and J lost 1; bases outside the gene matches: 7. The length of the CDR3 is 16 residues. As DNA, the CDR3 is TGTGCCAGCATCCGATCTAGCGGGGTGAACACCGGGGAGCTGTTTTTT. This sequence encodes CASIRSSGVNTGELFF.

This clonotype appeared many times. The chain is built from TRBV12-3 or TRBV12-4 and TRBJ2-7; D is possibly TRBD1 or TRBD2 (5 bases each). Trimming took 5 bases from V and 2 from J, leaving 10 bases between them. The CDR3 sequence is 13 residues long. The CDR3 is CASSTGTPYEQYF. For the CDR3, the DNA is TGTGCCAGCAGTACTGGGACCCCCTACGAGCAGTACTTC.

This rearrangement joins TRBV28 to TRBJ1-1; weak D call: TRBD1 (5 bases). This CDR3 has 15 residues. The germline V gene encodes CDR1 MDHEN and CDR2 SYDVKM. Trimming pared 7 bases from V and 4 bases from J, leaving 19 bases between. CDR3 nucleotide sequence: TGTGCCAGCACCTTGGGGGGTAACGCGGGCACTGAAGCTTTCTTT. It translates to CASTLGGNAGTEAFF.

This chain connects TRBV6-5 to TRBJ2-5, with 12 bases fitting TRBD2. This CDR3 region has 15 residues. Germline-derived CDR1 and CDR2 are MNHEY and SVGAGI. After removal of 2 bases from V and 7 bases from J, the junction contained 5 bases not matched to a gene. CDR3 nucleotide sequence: TGTGCCAGCAGTTACGCCCTAGCGGGAGGGGTGACCCAGTACTTC. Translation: CASSYALAGGVTQYF.

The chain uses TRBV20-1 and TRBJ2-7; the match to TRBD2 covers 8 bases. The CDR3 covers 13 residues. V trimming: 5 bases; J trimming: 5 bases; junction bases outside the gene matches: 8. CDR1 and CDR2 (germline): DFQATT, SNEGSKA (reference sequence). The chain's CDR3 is CSAPIAGTHEQYF. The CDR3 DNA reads TGCAGTGCTCCGATAGCGGGAACCCACGAGCAGTACTTC.

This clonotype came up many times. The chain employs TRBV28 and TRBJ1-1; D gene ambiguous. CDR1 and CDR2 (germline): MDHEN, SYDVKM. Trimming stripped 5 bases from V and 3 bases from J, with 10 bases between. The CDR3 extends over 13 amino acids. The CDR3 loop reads CASSPTFDTEAFF. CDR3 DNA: TGTGCCAGCAGTCCGACATTTGACACTGAAGCTTTCTTT.

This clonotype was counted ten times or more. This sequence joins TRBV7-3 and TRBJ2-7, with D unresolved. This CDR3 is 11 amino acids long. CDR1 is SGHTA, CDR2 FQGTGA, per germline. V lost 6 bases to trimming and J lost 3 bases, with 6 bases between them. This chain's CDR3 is CASRTVYEQYF. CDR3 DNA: TGTGCCAGCAGGACTGTCTACGAGCAGTACTTC.

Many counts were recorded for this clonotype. As DNA, the CDR3 is TGTGCCAGCAGTGGAGGGGCTTACACCGGGGAGCTGTTTTTT. Amino acid sequence: CASSGGAYTGELFF. The chain couples TRBV12-3 or TRBV12-4 to TRBJ2-2; D may be TRBD2 (6 bases). This CDR3 comprises 14 residues. Between the trimmed V and J ends, which lost 5 bases and 3 bases, there was a span of 10 bases.

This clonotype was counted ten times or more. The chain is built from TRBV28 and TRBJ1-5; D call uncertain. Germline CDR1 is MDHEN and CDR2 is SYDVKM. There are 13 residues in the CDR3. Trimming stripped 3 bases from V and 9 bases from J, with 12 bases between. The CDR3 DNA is TGTGCCAGCAGTTTCCCTTCCCGGGGGCCCCAGCATTTT. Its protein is CASSFPSRGPQHF.

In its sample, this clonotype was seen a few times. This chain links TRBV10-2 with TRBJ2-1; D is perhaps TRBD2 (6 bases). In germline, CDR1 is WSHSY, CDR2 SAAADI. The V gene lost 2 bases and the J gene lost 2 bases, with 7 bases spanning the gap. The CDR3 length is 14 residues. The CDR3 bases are TGCGCCAGCAGTGAGACTAGCCCCTACAATGAGCAGTTCTTC. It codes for CASSETSPYNEQFF.

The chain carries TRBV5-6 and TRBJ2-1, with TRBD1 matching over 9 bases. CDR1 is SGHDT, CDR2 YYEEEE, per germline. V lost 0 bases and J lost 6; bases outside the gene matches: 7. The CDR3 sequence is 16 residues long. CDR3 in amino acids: CASSLAWGTGINEQFF. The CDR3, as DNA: TGTGCCAGCAGCTTGGCCTGGGGGACAGGGATCAATGAGCAGTTCTTC.

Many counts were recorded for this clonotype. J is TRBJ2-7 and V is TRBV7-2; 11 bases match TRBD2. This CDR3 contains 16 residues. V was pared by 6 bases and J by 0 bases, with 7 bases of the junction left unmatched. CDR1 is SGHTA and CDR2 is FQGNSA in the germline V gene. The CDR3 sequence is CASSSPGLAASYEQYF. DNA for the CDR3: TGTGCCAGCAGTTCCCCGGGACTAGCGGCCTCCTACGAGCAGTACTTC.

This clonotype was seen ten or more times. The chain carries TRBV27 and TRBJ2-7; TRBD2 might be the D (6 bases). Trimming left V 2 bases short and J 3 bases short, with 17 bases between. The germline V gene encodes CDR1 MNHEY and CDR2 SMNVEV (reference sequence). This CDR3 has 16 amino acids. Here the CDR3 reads CASSLTGTFINYEQYF. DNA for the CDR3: TGTGCCAGCAGTTTAACGGGGACTTTTATTAACTACGAGCAGTACTTC.

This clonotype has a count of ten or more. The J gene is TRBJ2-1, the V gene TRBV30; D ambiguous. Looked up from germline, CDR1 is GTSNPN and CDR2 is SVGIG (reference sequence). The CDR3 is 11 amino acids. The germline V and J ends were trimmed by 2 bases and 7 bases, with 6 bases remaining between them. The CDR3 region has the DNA TGTGCCTGGAGTAGAAGGAATGAGCAGTTCTTC. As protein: CAWSRRNEQFF.

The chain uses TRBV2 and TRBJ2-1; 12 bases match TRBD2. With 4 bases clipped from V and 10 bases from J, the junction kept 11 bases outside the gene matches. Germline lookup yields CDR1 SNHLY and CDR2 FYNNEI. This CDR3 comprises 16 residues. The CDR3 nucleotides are TGTGCCAGCAGTGGGGAGAGACTAGCGGGGGTCGTAGAGCAGTTCTTC. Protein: CASSGERLAGVVEQFF.

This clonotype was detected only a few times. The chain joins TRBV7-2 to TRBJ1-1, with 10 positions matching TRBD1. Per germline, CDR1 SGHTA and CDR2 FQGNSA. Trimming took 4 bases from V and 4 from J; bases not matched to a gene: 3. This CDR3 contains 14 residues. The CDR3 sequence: CASSYGTGVTEAFF. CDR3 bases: TGTGCCAGCAGCTACGGGACAGGGGTCACTGAAGCTTTCTTT.